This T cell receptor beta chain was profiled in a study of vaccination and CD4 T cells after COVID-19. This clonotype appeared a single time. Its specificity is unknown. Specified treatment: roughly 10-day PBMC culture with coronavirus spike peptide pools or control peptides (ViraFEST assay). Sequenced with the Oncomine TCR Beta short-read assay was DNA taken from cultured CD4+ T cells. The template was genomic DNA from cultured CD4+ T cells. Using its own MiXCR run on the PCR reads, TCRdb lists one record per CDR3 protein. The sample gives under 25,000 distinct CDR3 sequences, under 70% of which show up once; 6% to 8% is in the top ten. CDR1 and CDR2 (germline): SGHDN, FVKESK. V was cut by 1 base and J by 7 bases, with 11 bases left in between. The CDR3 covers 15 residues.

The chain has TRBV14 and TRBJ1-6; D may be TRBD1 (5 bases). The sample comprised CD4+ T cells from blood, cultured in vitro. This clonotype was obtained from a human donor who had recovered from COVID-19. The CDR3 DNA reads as TGTGCCAGCAGCCAAGCGGGGCCAGGGAATTCACCCCTCCACTTT. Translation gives CASSQAGPGNSPLHF.